This T cell receptor beta chain is from a study of T cells in Graves' hyperthyroidism and ophthalmopathy. The study's findings and limits: Appearing also in blood were most of the thyroid clonotypes expanded above 0.001.

The CDR3 has 15 amino acids. V was pared by 11 bases and J by 7 bases, with 19 bases of the junction left unmatched. Germline V lookup: CDR1 ENHRY, CDR2 SYGVKD. This clonotype was seen ten or more times. Its antigen is unknown. Using about 10 ml of fresh peripheral blood, PBMCs were prepared. The TCR beta CDR3 regions underwent amplification using RNA transcripts as the source. TCR CDR3 regions were first amplified by RT-PCR with HTBI primers. MiXCR was run by TCRdb on the multiplex PCR reads, yielding one entry per CDR3 protein. This repertoire shows 150,000 or so distinct CDR3 sequences, approximately 20% found once; its top ten account for around 69%.

The sequencing sample was made of blood. The gene calls are TRBV10-3 and TRBJ2-7; 8 bases are a match to TRBD1. The sequence derives from a woman aged 50 to 60 with Graves' hyperthyroidism that later progressed to Graves' ophthalmopathy. CDR3 protein: CAVSPLGQGVKEQYF. In DNA, the CDR3 is TGTGCCGTTTCCCCACTTGGACAGGGTGTGAAAGAGCAGTACTTC.